A selection of T cell receptor beta chains follows, all from one sample in a study of T cells after somatic rescue of genetic block. Only in-frame clones appear in the TCRdb table, and some are missing; sequencing was by immunoSEQ multiplex PCR. The sample includes tens of thousands of clones, approximately 90% of them seen just once. Sequences were obtained from peripheral blood mononuclear cells (PBMCs). Receptor source: a woman between 18 and 30 years old. Both conserved end residues are part of each CDR3. The D gene is left open where the match is weak. Rows may omit the clone size; those that give it use once, few, many or a size class.

TRBD2	TRBV4-3	17	NA	TRBJ2-1	CASSQGTSGSIYNEQFF	TGCGCCAGCAGCCAGGGGACTAGCGGGTCAATTTACAATGAGCAGTTCTTC
TRBD1	TRBV2	14	NA	TRBJ1-1	CASSEDRVYTEAFF	TGTGCCAGCAGTGAGGACAGGGTATACACTGAAGCTTTCTTT
NA	TRBV5-4	16	NA	TRBJ2-3	CASSPSSWGSTDTQYF	TGTGCCAGCAGCCCCTCCTCGTGGGGTAGCACAGATACGCAGTATTTT
TRBD1	TRBV5-1	17	NA	TRBJ1-4	CASSSGTGGRANEKLFF	TGCGCCAGCAGCTCCGGGACAGGGGGTAGGGCTAATGAAAAACTGTTTTTT
NA	TRBV4-2	16	NA	TRBJ2-3	CASSPIISGYTDTQYF	TGTGCCAGCAGCCCAATAATTAGCGGTTACACAGATACGCAGTATTTT
TRBD2	TRBV19	15	NA	TRBJ2-7	CASRDAGVSSYEQYF	TGTGCCAGTAGAGATGCGGGGGTTAGCTCCTACGAGCAGTACTTC
NA	TRBV7-8	19	NA	TRBJ1-2	CASSLGWGQGTKTNYGYTF	TGTGCCAGCAGCTTAGGTTGGGGCCAGGGGACGAAGACTAACTATGGCTACACCTTC
NA	TRBV27	17	NA	TRBJ1-6	CASSLSGRGTTPSPLHF	TGTGCCAGCAGTTTATCGGGTCGGGGGACAACGCCTTCACCCCTCCACTTT
NA	TRBV7-9	16	few	TRBJ1-2	CASSPGSAGVFGGYTF	TGTGCCAGCAGCCCCGGCTCAGCGGGGGTCTTTGGTGGCTACACCTTC
NA	TRBV5-1	14	NA	TRBJ1-1	CASSKDSQNTEAFF	TGCGCCAGCAGCAAGGACAGTCAGAACACTGAAGCTTTCTTT
NA	TRBV28	15	NA	TRBJ2-5	CASSSKDRHQETQYF	TGTGCCAGCAGTTCGAAAGACAGGCATCAAGAGACCCAGTACTTC
TRBD1	TRBV7-9	14	NA	TRBJ1-5	CASSAGQYNQPQHF	TGTGCCAGCAGCGCGGGACAGTACAATCAGCCCCAGCATTTT
NA	TRBV6-6	14	NA	TRBJ2-7	CASSYGDGKYEQYF	TGTGCCAGCAGTTACGGGGACGGAAAATACGAGCAGTACTTC
TRBD1	TRBV28	15	NA	TRBJ2-5	CASSFDRGDQETQYF	TGTGCCAGCAGTTTTGACAGGGGGGACCAAGAGACCCAGTACTTC
NA	TRBV2	16	NA	TRBJ1-3	CASSEILGGSGNTIYF	TGTGCCAGCAGTGAAATTCTGGGGGGTTCTGGAAACACCATATATTTT
NA	TRBV30	13	NA	TRBJ2-7	CAWSRSGSYEQYF	TGTGCCTGGTCCCGGTCCGGATCCTACGAGCAGTACTTC
NA	TRBV5-1	12	NA	TRBJ2-5	CASRGDRETQYF	TGCGCCAGCAGGGGCGATAGGGAGACCCAGTACTTC
TRBD1	TRBV9	16	NA	TRBJ2-7	CASSPRGQAGTYEQYF	TGTGCCAGCAGCCCCCGGGGACAGGCGGGGACCTACGAGCAGTACTTC
NA	TRBV27	17	NA	TRBJ2-7	CASSLSAGDRTTYEQYF	TGTGCCAGCAGTCTCTCCGCGGGGGACAGAACGACCTACGAGCAGTACTTC
NA	TRBV28	12	NA	TRBJ1-1	CASSLMGSEAFF	TGTGCCAGCAGTTTAATGGGATCTGAAGCTTTCTTT
TRBD2	TRBV7-9	14	once	TRBJ2-4	CASSLDGTTNDQYF	TGTGCCAGCAGCTTAGACGGGACTACGAATGATCAGTACTTC
NA	TRBV15	14	NA	TRBJ1-1	CATSRFDRNTEAFF	TGTGCCACCAGCAGATTCGATCGGAACACTGAAGCTTTCTTT
TRBD1	TRBV10-3	17	NA	TRBJ2-2	CAISAGAGGTNTGELFF	TGTGCCATCAGTGCAGGGGCAGGGGGAACGAACACCGGGGAGCTGTTTTTT
NA	TRBV27	13	NA	TRBJ2-7	CASSFRDIYEQYF	TGTGCCAGCAGTTTTCGGGACATCTACGAGCAGTACTTC
NA	TRBV27	12	NA	TRBJ1-2	CASSPRGRGYTF	TGTGCCAGCAGTCCCCGGGGCCGGGGCTACACCTTC
NA	TRBV15	15	once	TRBJ1-2	CATSPHRRLPGGYTF	TGTGCCACCAGCCCTCACCGACGACTACCTGGGGGCTACACCTTC
NA	TRBV28	13	NA	TRBJ1-5	CASSWTVGQPQHF	TGTGCCAGCAGTTGGACAGTCGGGCAGCCCCAGCATTTT
NA	TRBV15	14	NA	TRBJ2-5	CATSSGVSQETQYF	TGTGCCACCAGCTCGGGGGTTAGCCAAGAGACCCAGTACTTC
NA	TRBV5-6	17	NA	TRBJ2-1	CASSLMAGRGGVNEQFF	TGTGCCAGCAGCTTGATGGCAGGCCGTGGGGGAGTGAATGAGCAGTTCTTC
NA	TRBV6-5	11	NA	TRBJ1-2	CASIGTEGYTF	TGTGCCAGCATCGGCACTGAGGGCTACACCTTC
NA	TRBV10-2	18	NA	TRBJ2-7	CASSGPTGTHSTTYEQYF	TGCGCCAGCAGTGGCCCGACCGGGACCCATTCAACCACCTACGAGCAGTACTTC
NA	TRBV6-1	14	NA	TRBJ2-1	CASSGLSSYNEQFF	TGTGCCAGCAGTGGCTTAAGCTCCTACAATGAGCAGTTCTTC
NA	TRBV5-5	11	NA	TRBJ1-1	CASSLDSEAFF	TGTGCCAGCAGCTTAGACAGTGAAGCTTTCTTT
NA	TRBV19	16	NA	TRBJ2-3	CASSIGPRDVTDTQYF	TGTGCCAGTAGTATAGGCCCTCGTGATGTAACAGATACGCAGTATTTT
NA	TRBV5-7	14	once	TRBJ2-7	CASSHDRDFYEQYF	TGTGCCAGCAGCCACGACCGGGACTTCTACGAGCAGTACTTC
NA	TRBV7-3	13	NA	TRBJ1-1	CASSPGHRTEAFF	TGTGCCAGCAGCCCGGGGCACAGGACTGAAGCTTTCTTT
TRBD2	TRBV4-1	17	NA	TRBJ2-5	CASSQGLAGGGQETQYF	TGCGCCAGCAGCCAAGGACTAGCGGGAGGGGGTCAAGAGACCCAGTACTTC
TRBD2	TRBV10-2	18	NA	TRBJ2-1	CASSPPYPTSGRGNEQFF	TGCGCCAGCAGTCCACCCTACCCGACTAGCGGGAGGGGCAATGAGCAGTTCTTC
TRBD1	TRBV5-1	13	NA	TRBJ1-2	CASSPGGEAGYTF	TGCGCCAGCAGCCCAGGGGGGGAGGCTGGCTACACCTTC
NA	TRBV7-9	14	NA	TRBJ1-1	CASSFHQGNTEAFF	TGTGCCAGCAGCTTCCATCAGGGGAACACTGAAGCTTTCTTT
TRBD1	TRBV6-6	16	NA	TRBJ1-4	CASSYATGSTNEKLFF	TGTGCCAGCAGTTACGCGACAGGGTCTACTAATGAAAAACTGTTTTTT
NA	TRBV28	16	NA	TRBJ1-6	CASSLHGAGRAAPLHF	TGTGCCAGCAGTTTGCACGGCGCAGGCCGAGCCGCACCCCTCCACTTT
NA	TRBV2	13	once	TRBJ1-5	CASSAGSNQPQHF	TGTGCCAGCAGCGCAGGGTCCAATCAGCCCCAGCATTTT
NA	TRBV19	15	NA	TRBJ2-2	CASQLKGQGVGELFF	TGTGCCAGCCAATTGAAGGGGCAGGGTGTCGGGGAGCTGTTTTTT
NA	TRBV5-4	15	NA	TRBJ2-7	CATSFSPAGADEQYF	TGTGCCACCTCTTTTTCCCCGGCAGGGGCCGACGAGCAGTACTTC
NA	TRBV5-1	15	NA	TRBJ2-1	CASSPSSVSYNEQFF	TGCGCCAGCAGCCCATCTAGCGTCTCCTACAATGAGCAGTTCTTC
NA	TRBV29-1	14	NA	TRBJ1-2	CSVEESGFGYGYTF	TGCAGCGTTGAAGAATCCGGGTTCGGCTATGGCTACACCTTC
NA	TRBV7-9	15	NA	TRBJ2-1	CASTLGLSSYNEQFF	TGTGCCAGCACCTTAGGACTGAGCTCCTACAATGAGCAGTTCTTC
NA	TRBV28	15	NA	TRBJ2-1	CASRTGRLGDNEQFF	TGTGCCAGCAGGACAGGTAGACTGGGGGACAATGAGCAGTTCTTC
TRBD2	TRBV27	18	NA	TRBJ2-1	CASSLMRKAGGPYNEQFF	TGTGCCAGCAGTTTGATGCGAAAAGCGGGAGGACCCTACAATGAGCAGTTCTTC
NA	TRBV4-1	12	NA	TRBJ2-5	CASSQEGETQYF	TGCGCCAGCAGCCAAGAAGGAGAGACCCAGTACTTC